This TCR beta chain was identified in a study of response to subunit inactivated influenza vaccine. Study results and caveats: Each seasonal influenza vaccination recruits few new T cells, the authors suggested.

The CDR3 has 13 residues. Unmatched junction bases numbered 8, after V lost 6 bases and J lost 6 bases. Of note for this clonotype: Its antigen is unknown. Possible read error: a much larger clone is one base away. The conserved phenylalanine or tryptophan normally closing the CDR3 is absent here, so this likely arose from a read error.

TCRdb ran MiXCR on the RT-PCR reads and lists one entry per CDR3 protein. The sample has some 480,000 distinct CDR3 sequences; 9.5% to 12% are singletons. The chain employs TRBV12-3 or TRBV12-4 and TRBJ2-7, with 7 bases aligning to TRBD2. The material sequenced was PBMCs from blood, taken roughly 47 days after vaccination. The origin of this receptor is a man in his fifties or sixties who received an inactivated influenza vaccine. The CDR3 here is CASSRGTSVEQYY. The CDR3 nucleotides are TGTGCCAGCAGCCGGGGAACTAGCGTCGAGCAGTACTAC.